The following is a TCR beta chain sequence with its context. The antigen is undetermined. The CDR3 extends over 13 amino acids. Germline V CDR1 and CDR2: MNHEY, SVGAGI. J gave up 1 base and V 7 bases, and 3 bases lay outside the gene matches. The PCR used 60 Vbeta and 13 Jbeta primers. Assay: immunoSEQ multiplex PCR; the TCRdb copy retains only in-frame clones and omits some. Counted here are 200,000 or so clones, around 82% occurring once; the ten biggest clones make up just under 3%. The data were taken from a study of cytomegalovirus exposure and HLA in healthy donors. The study, taken as a whole, reports: One variant, a missense change in DCLRE1C, was linked in a later analysis to TCR beta V- and J-gene trimming.

The chain carries TRBV6-5 and TRBJ1-1; TRBD1 agrees at 7 bases. This TCR derives from a woman aged 25 to 45 in good health and CMV-seronegative. The sequencing input was PBMCs. This CDR3 reads CASMTGTNTEAFF. The CDR3 DNA sequence: TGTGCCAGCATGACAGGGACGAACACTGAAGCTTTCTTT.